This T cell receptor (beta chain) was retrieved from a study of identical twins. Study-level findings and limits: There is a chance that invariant MAIT and iNKT cells partially muddied zero-insertion analyses.

Healthy Caucasian individuals made up all the donors. MiXCR, applied by TCRdb to the 5' RACE reads, yields one record per CDR3 protein. The sample yields 510,000 or so distinct CDR3 sequences, roughly 15% seen once. Germline CDR1 LGHNA, CDR2 YNFKEQ. This CDR3 contains 15 residues. Trimming removed 6 bases at V and 2 bases at J, with 17 bases between. Only a few counts were recorded for this clonotype. Its antigen is not known. These same data were also listed under a study on yellow fever vaccine responses in identical twins.

This receptor was identified in a woman younger than 35 in good health. The specimen sequenced was CD4+ T cells sorted from blood. The rearrangement links TRBV4-2 to TRBJ2-7; D uncertain. Written as DNA, the CDR3 is TGTGCCAGCAGACAGACCTCTGATGGGACCTACGAGCAGTACTTC. It translates to CASRQTSDGTYEQYF.